The present TCR beta chain was sequenced within a study of cytomegalovirus exposure and HLA in healthy donors. Study-wide results and caveats: It was confirmed in vitro that a few of the CMV-associated chains were specific for CMV antigens. One later analysis, an examination of the 120 or so validation repertoires, found that first-cohort TCR clusters tended to co-occur in them. A list of approximately 160 TCR beta chains associated with cytomegalovirus was given.

The V segment lost 2 bases and the J segment 5 bases; nucleotides outside the gene matches: 6. Germline assignment: CDR1 MDHEN and CDR2 SYDVKM. This CDR3 has 15 amino acids. Regarding this clone: Its antigen is unidentified.

The assay was immunoSEQ multiplex PCR, and TCRdb's table has in-frame clones only and misses some. The sample includes some 170,000 clones, about nine tenths of them seen just once. Separate from the roughly 670-subject first cohort, the roughly 120-subject validation cohort was the one that the donors belonged to. The sequence derives from a man younger than 40 in good health and CMV-seropositive. V usage is TRBV28 and J usage is TRBJ2-7; 10 nucleotides line up with TRBD1. The sample comprised PBMCs. Here the CDR3 DNA reads TGTGCCAGCAGTTTAGGCGGGACAGGGGTCGACGAGCAGTACTTC. It translates to CASSLGGTGVDEQYF. The variable domain in full, completed from reference TRBV28 and TRBJ2-7, reads DVKVTQSSRYLVKRTGEKVFLECVQDMDHENMFWYRQDPGLGLRLIYFSYDVKMKEKGDIPEGYSVSREKKERFSLILESASTNQTSMYLCASSLGGTGVDEQYFGPGTRLTVT.